This T cell receptor (beta chain) was captured in a study of blood T cell repertoires in COVID-19. Study overall: Sites across the United States, Italy and Spain contributed samples from acute and convalescent COVID-19. PBMCs, B-cell-depleted T cells, or T cells provided the cDNA or gDNA that made up the material.

Per the authors' pipeline: Estimated nucleated cell counts came from reference gene primer amplification. Clones were sequenced by immunoSEQ multiplex PCR, and TCRdb holds only the in-frame ones, with some missing. That table supplies the V and J calls and clone size; D and trimming were determined from the DNA. The repertoire consists of about 75,000 clones, with more than 65% occurring once and the leading ten covering approximately 5%. The sample taken for sequencing was peripheral blood. The clonotype comes from a woman of 80 years or more with active or convalescent COVID-19.

CDR3: CASSPGDRSYNEQFF. The CDR3 bases are TGCGCCAGCAGCCCGGGGGATCGGTCCTACAATGAGCAGTTCTTC. The rearrangement joins TRBV5-1 to TRBJ2-1; possibly TRBD2 for D (6 bases). The length of the CDR3 is 15 residues. From germline, CDR1 is SGHRS and CDR2 YFSETQ. Trimming shortened V by 4 bases and J by 1 base, and 12 bases separated the two germline ends.